This is a list of T cell receptor beta chains from one sample in a study of beta chain features in type 1 diabetes. Using immunoSEQ multiplex PCR, the repertoire was profiled, and TCRdb retains in-frame clones only, with some absent. This table has roughly 140,000 clones, roughly 7.2% appearing once. The sequenced material came from central memory CD4+ T cells from blood. Receptors originate from a woman in her twenties or thirties in good health. Both conserved end residues are part of each CDR3. The D gene is left open where the match is weak. Only part of the rows carry a size: once, few, many, or a class if the clone is expanded.

TGTGCCAGCAGCGCCGGACAGAACCAAGAGACCCAGTACTTC	CASSAGQNQETQYF	NA	TRBV11-3	TRBJ2-5	few
TGTGCCAGCAGCCAAGCCAGGGTAAACACCGGGGAGCTGTTTTTT	CASSQARVNTGELFF	NA	TRBV14	TRBJ2-2	NA
TGTGCCAGCAGCTTGGGGGACAGGGGAAGCGGGAGGCCCCTCGATGAGCAGTTCTTC	CASSLGDRGSGRPLDEQFF	NA	TRBV9	TRBJ2-1	NA
TGTGCCAGTACCAGGAGACAGGGGACAGACCAAGAGACCCAGTACTTC	CASTRRQGTDQETQYF	TRBD1	TRBV19	TRBJ2-5	few
TGTGCCAGCAGCCAATACAAGGGACAGGAATACAATGAGCAGTTCTTC	CASSQYKGQEYNEQFF	TRBD1	TRBV14	TRBJ2-1	many
TGTGCCTGGAGTGTACCTTCTAGCGGGAGGGAGACCCAGTACTTC	CAWSVPSSGRETQYF	TRBD2	TRBV30	TRBJ2-5	NA
TGTGCCAGCAGTCCCCAATTAGGACAGGGGAGGTCTGGGGCCAACGTCCTGACTTTC	CASSPQLGQGRSGANVLTF	TRBD1	TRBV27	TRBJ2-6	few
TGTGCCAGCAGCCAATCCCAGGCCGGGACAGGGGGGTACGAGCAGTACTTC	CASSQSQAGTGGYEQYF	TRBD1	TRBV4-2	TRBJ2-7	many
TGCGCCAGCAGCTTCGACGGGAGCTCTGGTAGTGAGCAGTTCTTC	CASSFDGSSGSEQFF	NA	TRBV5-1	TRBJ2-1	few
TGTGCCAGCAGTTACGCTACAGGGAAAAATGAGCAGTTCTTC	CASSYATGKNEQFF	NA	TRBV6-5	TRBJ2-1	NA
TGTGCCAGCAGCTTAGCGCCAAGCGCAATGAGGGACAATGAGCAGTTCTTC	CASSLAPSAMRDNEQFF	NA	TRBV7-2	TRBJ2-1	few
TGTGCCAGCAGCCAAGATTATCTGCTACGACAAGAGACCCAGTACTTC	CASSQDYLLRQETQYF	NA	TRBV4-2	TRBJ2-5	few
TGCGCCAGCAGCCTAGGACTGGGCCCCTACAATGAGCAGTTCTTC	CASSLGLGPYNEQFF	NA	TRBV4-3	TRBJ2-1	NA
TGTGCCAGCAGTTTCCGACAGCCCTACGAGCAGTACTTC	CASSFRQPYEQYF	NA	TRBV6-6	TRBJ2-7	NA
TGTGCCACCACGGGACACGGAGGCAATCAGCCCCAGCATTTT	CATTGHGGNQPQHF	NA	TRBV28	TRBJ1-5	NA
TGTGCCTGGAGGACAGAAAATGAAAAACTGTTTTTT	CAWRTENEKLFF	NA	TRBV30	TRBJ1-4	NA
TGCGCCAGCAGCTTGACAACGGGGGATACGCAGTATTTT	CASSLTTGDTQYF	NA	TRBV5-1	TRBJ2-3	few
TGTGCCAGCAGCTCAGGACAGGGGAGTACCGGGGAGCTGTTTTTT	CASSSGQGSTGELFF	TRBD1	TRBV7-2	TRBJ2-2	NA
TGTGCCAGCAGCTTGGGGACAGTTTTGAACACCGGGGAGCTGTTTTTT	CASSLGTVLNTGELFF	TRBD1	TRBV11-2	TRBJ2-2	NA
TGTGCCAGCAGCCAAGGGGACTGGGAGAAGTACTTC	CASSQGDWEKYF	NA	TRBV7-2	TRBJ2-7	NA
TGTGCCAGCAGACCCGAGACTAGCGGGAGGGGGAATGAGCAGTTCTTC	CASRPETSGRGNEQFF	TRBD2	TRBV6-6	TRBJ2-1	many
TGTGCCAGCTCACCTCCGGGACTAGTTCACACAGATACGCAGTATTTT	CASSPPGLVHTDTQYF	TRBD2	TRBV7-2	TRBJ2-3	few
TGTGCCAGTAGTCCGCAAGCGAGTCCGTCTGGGGCCAACGTCCTGACTTTC	CASSPQASPSGANVLTF	NA	TRBV19	TRBJ2-6	NA
TGCAGCGTTGAAGAACTAGCGCAAAGCTCCTACAATGAGCAGTTCTTC	CSVEELAQSSYNEQFF	TRBD2	TRBV29-1	TRBJ2-1	few
TGTGCCAGCAGCTTCGGGTCAGCAGAAAAACTGTTTTTT	CASSFGSAEKLFF	NA	TRBV7-8	TRBJ1-4	NA